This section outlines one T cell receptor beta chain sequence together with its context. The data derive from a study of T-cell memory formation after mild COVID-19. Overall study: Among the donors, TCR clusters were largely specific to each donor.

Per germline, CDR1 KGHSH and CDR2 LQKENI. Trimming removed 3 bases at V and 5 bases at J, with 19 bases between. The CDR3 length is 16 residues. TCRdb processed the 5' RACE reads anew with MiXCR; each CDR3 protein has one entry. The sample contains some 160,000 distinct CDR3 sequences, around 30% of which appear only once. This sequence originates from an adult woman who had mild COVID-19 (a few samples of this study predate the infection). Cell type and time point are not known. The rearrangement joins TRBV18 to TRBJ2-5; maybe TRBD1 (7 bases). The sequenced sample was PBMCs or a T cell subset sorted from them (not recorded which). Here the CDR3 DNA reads TGTGCCAGCTCACCGAGGCCCGGACAGGCGGGGGAGACCCAGTACTTC. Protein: CASSPRPGQAGETQYF.